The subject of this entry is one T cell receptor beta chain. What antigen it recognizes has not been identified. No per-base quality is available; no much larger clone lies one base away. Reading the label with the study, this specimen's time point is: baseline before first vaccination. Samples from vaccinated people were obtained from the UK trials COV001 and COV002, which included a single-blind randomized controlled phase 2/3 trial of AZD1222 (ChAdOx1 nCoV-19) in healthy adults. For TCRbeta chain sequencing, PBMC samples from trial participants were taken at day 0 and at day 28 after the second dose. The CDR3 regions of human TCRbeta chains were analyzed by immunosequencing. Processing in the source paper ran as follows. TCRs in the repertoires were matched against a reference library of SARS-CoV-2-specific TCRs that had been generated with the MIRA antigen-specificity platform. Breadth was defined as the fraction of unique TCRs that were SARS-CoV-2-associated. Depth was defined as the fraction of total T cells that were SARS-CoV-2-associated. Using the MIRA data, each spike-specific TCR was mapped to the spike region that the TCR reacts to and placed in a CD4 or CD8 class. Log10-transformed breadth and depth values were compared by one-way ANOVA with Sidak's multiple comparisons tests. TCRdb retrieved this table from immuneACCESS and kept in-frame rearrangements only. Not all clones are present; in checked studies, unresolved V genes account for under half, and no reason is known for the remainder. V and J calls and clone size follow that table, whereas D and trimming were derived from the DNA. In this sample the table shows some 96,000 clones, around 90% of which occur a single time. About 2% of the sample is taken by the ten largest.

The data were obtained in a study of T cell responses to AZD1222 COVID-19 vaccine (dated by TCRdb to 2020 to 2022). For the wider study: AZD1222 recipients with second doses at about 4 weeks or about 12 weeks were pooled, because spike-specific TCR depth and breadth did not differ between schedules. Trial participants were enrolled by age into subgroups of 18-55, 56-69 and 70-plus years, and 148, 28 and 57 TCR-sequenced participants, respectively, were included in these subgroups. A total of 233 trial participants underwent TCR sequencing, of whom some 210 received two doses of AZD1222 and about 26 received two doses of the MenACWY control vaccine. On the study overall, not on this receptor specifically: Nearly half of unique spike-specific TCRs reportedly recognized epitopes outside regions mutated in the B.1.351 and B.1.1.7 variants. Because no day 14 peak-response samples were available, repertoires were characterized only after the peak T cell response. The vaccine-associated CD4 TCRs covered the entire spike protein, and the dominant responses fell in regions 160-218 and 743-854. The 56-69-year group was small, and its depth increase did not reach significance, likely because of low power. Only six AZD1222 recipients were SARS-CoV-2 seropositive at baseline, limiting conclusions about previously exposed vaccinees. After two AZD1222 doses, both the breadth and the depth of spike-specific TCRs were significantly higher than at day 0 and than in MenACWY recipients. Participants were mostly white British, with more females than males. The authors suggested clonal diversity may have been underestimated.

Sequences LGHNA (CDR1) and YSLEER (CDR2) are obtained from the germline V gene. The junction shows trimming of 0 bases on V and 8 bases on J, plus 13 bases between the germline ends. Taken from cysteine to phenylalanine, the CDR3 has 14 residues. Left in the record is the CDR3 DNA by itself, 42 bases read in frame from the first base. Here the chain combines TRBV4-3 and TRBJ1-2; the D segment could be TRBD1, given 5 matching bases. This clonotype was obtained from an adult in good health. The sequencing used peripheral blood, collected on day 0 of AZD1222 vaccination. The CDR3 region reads CASSQDTRDGGYTF. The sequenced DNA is TGCGCCAGCAGCCAAGACACCCGGGACGGAGGCTACACCTTC.